These 21 T cell receptor beta chains were sequenced from one sample in a study of blood T cell repertoires in COVID-19. Produced via immunoSEQ multiplex PCR; TCRdb's table is partial and in-frame only. The data contain some 120,000 clones, around two thirds of them singletons. The specimen was peripheral blood. Receptor source: a woman between 65 and 79 years old with acute or convalescent COVID-19.

The CDR3 DNA reads TGCGCCAGCAGCGATCAGGGGGCTGGGGCAGATACGCAGTATTTT. Its translation is CASSDQGAGADTQYF. This rearrangement joins TRBV5-1 to TRBJ2-3; TRBD1 agrees at 8 bases. The CDR3 has 15 amino acids. J lost 4 bases, V lost 4 bases, and 8 bases had no gene match. From germline, CDR1 is SGHRS and CDR2 YFSETQ. Together with reference TRBV5-1 and TRBJ2-3, the CDR3 gives the full variable domain: KAGVTQTPRYLIKTRGQQVTLSCSPISGHRSVSWYQQTPGQGLQFLFEYFSETQRNKGNFPGRFSGRQFSNSRSEMNVSTLELGDSALYLCASSDQGAGADTQYFGPGTRLTVL.

The CDR3 DNA sequence: TGTGCCAGCAGCCGGAACAGGGGGGTGGCAGATACGCAGTATTTT. Translation: CASSRNRGVADTQYF. The chain uses TRBV7-2 and TRBJ2-3; the match to TRBD1 covers 8 bases. Germline V gene lookup returns CDR1 SGHTA and CDR2 FQGNSA. After removal of 5 bases from V and 4 bases from J, the junction contained 8 bases not matched to a gene. The CDR3 sequence is 15 residues long.

The chain employs TRBV5-1 and TRBJ2-2; 7 bases line up with TRBD1. The CDR3 has 15 residues. Trimming cost V 4 bases and J 1 base; bases outside gene matches: 4. Germline CDR1 is SGHRS and CDR2 is YFSETQ. The CDR3 nucleotides are TGCGCCAGCAGCCCGCGGACAGGGAACACCGGGGAGCTGTTTTTT. Translating it yields CASSPRTGNTGELFF.

In this sample, this clone turned up a few times. This chain uses TRBV5-1 with TRBJ1-6; 7 bases line up with TRBD1. The CDR3 totals 16 residues. Per germline, CDR1 SGHRS and CDR2 YFSETQ. The V segment lost 3 bases and the J segment 8 bases; nucleotides outside the gene matches: 11. The CDR3 DNA reads TGCGCCAGCAGCTCCAACCTCGCAGGGGGTGATTCACCCCTCCACTTT. Translating gives CASSSNLAGGDSPLHF.

This chain links TRBV7-2 with TRBJ2-7; no reliable D call. Germline assignment: CDR1 SGHTA and CDR2 FQGNSA. The ends were cut back, 1 base at V and 2 bases at J, with 12 bases in the middle. This CDR3 comprises 15 residues. The CDR3 nucleotides read TGTGCCAGCAGCTTAGGCGGAAGTCGGACCTACGAGCAGTACTTC. Protein product: CASSLGGSRTYEQYF.

The chain recombines TRBV19 with TRBJ1-2; D is unclear. Germline values: CDR1 LNHDA, CDR2 SQIVND (reference sequence). V was pared by 5 bases and J by 6 bases, with 19 bases between. This CDR3 has 15 amino acids. The CDR3 protein is CASSSLGRRLDGYTF. CDR3 bases: TGTGCCAGTAGTTCCCTGGGTAGGAGGTTAGATGGCTACACCTTC.

This rearrangement joins TRBV2 to TRBJ2-7, with D possibly TRBD2 on 5 matching bases. CDR1 is SNHLY and CDR2 is FYNNEI in the germline V gene. The CDR3 runs to 13 residues. V gave up 6 bases and J gave up 2 bases, with 11 bases separating them. The CDR3, as DNA: TGTGCCAGCAGCCGACACGGGACCTACGAGCAGTACTTC. It specifies CASSRHGTYEQYF.

This clone appeared once. The CDR3 DNA follows: TGTGCCAGCAGCCTCGGACAGGGTTTTTACACTGAAGCTTTCTTT. It encodes CASSLGQGFYTEAFF. This rearrangement joins TRBV6-5 to TRBJ1-1, with TRBD1 identical over 8 bases. V gave up 6 bases and J gave up 3 bases; unmatched junction bases: 9. CDR1 and CDR2 (germline): MNHEY, SVGAGI. This CDR3 is built from 15 residues.

The chain has TRBV2 and TRBJ2-1; 8 positions match TRBD2. J gave up 9 bases and V 2 bases, and 0 bases lay outside the gene matches. The CDR3 totals 12 residues. Per germline, CDR1 SNHLY and CDR2 FYNNEI. The DNA of the CDR3 is TGTGCCAGCAGTGAAAGCGGGAGTGAGCAGTTCTTC. Translated: CASSESGSEQFF.

The chain recombines TRBV7-2 with TRBJ1-5; the D gene is possibly TRBD1 (5 bases). Germline V gene data show CDR1 as SGHTA and CDR2 as FQGNSA. Trimming took 1 base from V and 0 from J, leaving 10 bases between them. This CDR3 is built from 16 residues. This CDR3 reads CASSLGTPDSNQPQHF. CDR3 DNA sequence: TGTGCCAGCAGCTTAGGGACACCAGATAGCAATCAGCCCCAGCATTTT.

The chain joins TRBV19 to TRBJ1-1, with D maybe TRBD1 (6 bases). Trimming removed 3 bases at V and 2 bases at J, with 10 bases between. Germline CDR1 and CDR2: LNHDA and SQIVND (reference sequence). There are 14 residues in the CDR3. The CDR3 nucleotides read TGTGCCAGTAGTATTGCGACAGGAAACACTGAAGCTTTCTTT. Residues: CASSIATGNTEAFF. Combining the CDR3 with reference TRBV19 and TRBJ1-1 gives the whole variable domain DGGITQSPKYLFRKEGQNVTLSCEQNLNHDAMYWYRQDPGQGLRLIYYSQIVNDFQKGDIAEGYSVSREKKESFPLTVTSAQKNPTAFYLCASSIATGNTEAFFGQGTRLTVV.

The gene calls are TRBV6-2 or TRBV6-3 and TRBJ2-3; TRBD2 aligns across 8 bases. CDR3 length: 15 residues. V shed 6 bases and J 3 bases; nucleotides not matched to a gene: 8. CDR1 MNHEY and CDR2 SVGEGT come from the germline V gene. The CDR3: CASSSAGVGTDTQYF. The CDR3 nucleotides read TGTGCCAGCAGCTCAGCGGGGGTTGGTACAGATACGCAGTATTTT.

The genes are TRBV5-1 and TRBJ2-5; D possibly corresponds to TRBD2 (5 bases). The CDR3 has 15 amino acids. V lost 0 bases to trimming and J lost 5 bases, with 14 bases between them. The germline V gene has CDR1 SGHRS and CDR2 YFSETQ. The CDR3: CASSLGGGVSETQYF. The CDR3 nucleotides read TGCGCCAGCAGCTTGGGTGGAGGAGTCAGTGAGACCCAGTACTTC.

In this sample, this clone turned up a few times. V usage is TRBV10-3 and J usage is TRBJ1-1, with 10 bases lining up with TRBD1. From germline, CDR1 is ENHRY and CDR2 SYGVKD. The CDR3 consists of 16 residues. V dropped 6 bases and J dropped 8; count of bases not matched to a gene: 15. DNA for the CDR3: TGTGCCATCAGCCCCGGGACAGGGGTGGGACAAGCGGAAGCTTTCTTT. Its protein is CAISPGTGVGQAEAFF.

This clone was detected only a few times. The V gene is TRBV29-1, the J gene TRBJ2-7; the D is unclear. Trimming left V 4 bases short and J 6 bases short, with 10 bases between. The CDR3 length is 11 residues. CDR1 SQVTM and CDR2 ANQGSEA come from the germline V gene. In DNA, the CDR3 is TGCAGCGTTGCTGCAGGAAGCGAGCAGTACTTC. Its translation is CSVAAGSEQYF.

V is TRBV5-6 and J is TRBJ1-5, with 10 bases identical to TRBD1. CDR3 size: 15 residues. The germline gives CDR1 SGHDT, CDR2 YYEEEE. The trim removed 4 bases at V and 5 bases at J, leaving 6 bases unmatched. For the CDR3, the DNA is TGTGCCAGCAGCCTGACAGGGGGCAACCATCAGCCCCAGCATTTT. Translation gives CASSLTGGNHQPQHF.

The chain carries TRBV11-2 and TRBJ1-1; 8 bases fit TRBD1. The germline V gene encodes CDR1 SGHAT and CDR2 FQNNGV. This CDR3 is built from 14 residues. V gave up 5 bases and J gave up 9 bases; unmatched junction bases: 11. Written as DNA, the CDR3 is TGTGCCAGCAGCGCGGGACAGGAGGGATCCAAAGCTTTCTTT. Amino acids: CASSAGQEGSKAFF.

This rearrangement joins TRBV5-5 to TRBJ2-5; 7 bases match TRBD1. CDR1 is SGHKS, CDR2 YYEKEE, per germline (reference sequence). With V trimmed by 3 bases and J by 0 bases, 2 bases remained unmatched. The CDR3 contains 14 residues. The DNA for the CDR3 is TGTGCCAGCAGCTCGACAGGGTACCAAGAGACCCAGTACTTC. It is translated as CASSSTGYQETQYF. Full variable domain (missing parts from reference TRBV5-5 and TRBJ2-5): DAGVTQSPTHLIKTRGQQVTLRCSPISGHKSVSWYQQVLGQGPQFIFQYYEKEERGRGNFPDRFSARQFPNYSSELNVNALLLGDSALYLCASSSTGYQETQYFGPGTRLLVL.

The J gene is TRBJ2-1, the V gene TRBV27; the D is unclear. This CDR3 is 14 amino acids long. Germline assignment: CDR1 MNHEY and CDR2 SMNVEV (reference sequence). V was trimmed by 5 bases and J by 2 bases, leaving 10 bases between them. CDR3 residues: CASSKATAYNEQFF. DNA for the CDR3: TGTGCCAGCAGTAAAGCGACGGCCTACAATGAGCAGTTCTTC.

V is TRBV7-2 and J is TRBJ1-5; 10 bases map to TRBD1. Germline-derived CDR1 and CDR2 are SGHTA and FQGNSA. The length of the CDR3 is 14 residues. V shed 5 bases, J shed 4 bases, and the junction held 2 bases outside the gene matches. The CDR3 DNA sequence: TGTGCCAGCAGCCCGGGACAGGGGAATCAGCCCCAGCATTTT. Amino acid sequence: CASSPGQGNQPQHF. Supplemented by reference TRBV7-2 and TRBJ1-5, the full variable domain reads GAGVSQSPSNKVTEKGKDVELRCDPISGHTALYWYRQSLGQGLEFLIYFQGNSAPDKSGLPSDRFSAERTGGSVSTLTIQRTQQEDSAVYLCASSPGQGNQPQHFGDGTRLSIL.

CDR3 DNA: TGTGCCAGCAAAGGGGTAATGGTAACCGGGGAGCTGTTTTTT. Its translation is CASKGVMVTGELFF. This sequence joins TRBV6-1 and TRBJ2-2; TRBD1 might be the D (5 bases). The germline CDR1 and CDR2 sequences are MNHNS and SASEGT. V was shortened by 7 bases and J by 5 bases, with 14 bases between the two germline ends. The CDR3 length is 14 residues.